What follows are 23 T cell receptor beta chains derived from one specimen sequenced in a study of identifying expanded T cells in peripheral blood. Assay: immunoSEQ multiplex PCR; the TCRdb copy retains only in-frame clones and omits some. The sample has about 52,000 clones; 82% are singletons. The source material was blood. These receptors were obtained from a person aged 18-70 years in good health.

The gene calls are TRBV4-3 and TRBJ2-7, with TRBD2 identical over 11 bases. The CDR3 consists of 15 residues. Germline CDR1 reads LGHNA; CDR2 reads YSLEER. The V and J ends lost 4 bases and 1 base, in that order; junction bases with no gene match: 3. CDR3 in amino acids: CASSPGLAESYEQYF. CDR3 nucleotide sequence: TGCGCCAGCAGCCCGGGACTAGCGGAATCCTACGAGCAGTACTTC.

This chain links TRBV4-3 with TRBJ1-2, with D possibly being TRBD1 (5 bases). The CDR3 totals 15 residues. V was clipped by 1 base and J by 5 bases, with 14 bases between them. Germline V gene sequence: CDR1 LGHNA, CDR2 YSLEER. Here the CDR3 reads CASSQGHGGQYGYTF. The CDR3 region has the DNA TGCGCCAGCAGCCAAGGACATGGGGGTCAATATGGCTACACCTTC.

CDR3 nucleotides: TGTGCCAGCAACCCGGACACCCGATTTTGGTCCCAGCATTTT. Amino acid sequence: CASNPDTRFWSQHF. This chain links TRBV2 with TRBJ1-5; tentatively, D is TRBD1 (5 bases). CDR1 is SNHLY and CDR2 is FYNNEI in the germline V gene. The length of the CDR3 is 14 residues. The V end lost 7 bases, the J end lost 11 bases, and 21 bases lay between the germline ends.

CDR3 sequence reads: CASSLAGGSNTEAFF. The CDR3 nucleotides read TGCGCCAGCAGCTTGGCTGGAGGATCGAACACTGAAGCTTTCTTT. The chain recombines TRBV5-1 with TRBJ1-1, with unresolved D. Trimming took 0 bases from V and 1 from J, leaving 10 bases between them. Germline V gene lookup returns CDR1 SGHRS and CDR2 YFSETQ. This CDR3 spans 15 amino acids.

J is TRBJ2-2 and V is TRBV5-4; 16 nucleotides align to TRBD2. The CDR3 has 19 amino acids. After removal of 3 bases from V and 3 bases from J, the junction contained 8 bases not matched to a gene. The V gene's germline CDR1 is SGHNT and CDR2 YYREEE (reference sequence). The CDR3: CASSSAGTSGGAYTGELFF. CDR3 sequence (DNA): TGTGCCAGCAGCTCAGCCGGGACTAGCGGGGGGGCCTACACCGGGGAGCTGTTTTTT. Filled out from reference TRBV5-4 and TRBJ2-2, the complete variable domain reads ETGVTQSPTHLIKTRGQQVTLRCSSQSGHNTVSWYQQALGQGPQFIFQYYREEENGRGNFPPRFSGLQFPNYSSELNVNALELDDSALYLCASSSAGTSGGAYTGELFFGEGSRLTVL.

J is TRBJ2-1 and V is TRBV12-5; 10 bases are a match to TRBD2. Losses at the gene ends were 6 bases for V and 8 bases for J; bases not matched to a gene: 10. Germline V gene lookup returns CDR1 LGHNT and CDR2 FRNRAP. CDR3 size: 15 residues. CDR3 region: CASGSSGSGIDEQFF. CDR3 nucleotide sequence: TGTGCTAGTGGATCTAGCGGGAGCGGAATCGATGAGCAGTTCTTC.

This rearrangement joins TRBV29-1 to TRBJ2-7, with D tentatively TRBD1 or TRBD2 (5 bases each). The CDR3 spans 14 residues. Per the germline V gene, CDR1 is SQVTM and CDR2 is ANQGSEA. Trimming removed 6 bases at V and 0 bases at J, with 15 bases between. The CDR3 DNA follows: TGCAGCGTAGATTCGGGACCCTCCTCCTACGAGCAGTACTTC. This codes for CSVDSGPSSYEQYF.

The genes are TRBV9 and TRBJ2-1; the D gene is possibly TRBD2 (5 bases). This CDR3 has 16 amino acids. Per germline, CDR1 SGDLS and CDR2 YYNGEE. V was shortened by 0 bases and J by 0 bases, with 10 bases between the two germline ends. The CDR3 loop is CASSVAGSSSYNEQFF. In nucleotides, the CDR3 is TGTGCCAGCAGCGTAGCGGGGAGTAGCTCCTACAATGAGCAGTTCTTC.

This chain uses TRBV7-9 with TRBJ2-1; no clear D gene. V lost 4 bases, J lost 0 bases, and 7 bases lay in between. Germline CDR1 reads SEHNR; CDR2 reads FQNEAQ (reference sequence). There are 14 residues in the CDR3. CDR3 nucleotides: TGTGCCAGCAGCTCGCCGTACTCCTACAATGAGCAGTTCTTC. Translating gives CASSSPYSYNEQFF.

The chain joins TRBV5-1 to TRBJ1-1; 11 nucleotides line up with TRBD1. The CDR3 runs 13 residues. The germline gives CDR1 SGHRS, CDR2 YFSETQ. V trimming: 7 bases; J trimming: 11 bases; junction bases outside the gene matches: 10. The chain's CDR3 is CASGSHGTGGAFF. The CDR3 nucleotides read TGCGCCAGCGGCTCCCATGGGACAGGGGGTGCTTTCTTT.

This chain uses TRBV4-1 with TRBJ1-4; the match to TRBD1 covers 9 bases. There are 15 residues in the CDR3. Germline CDR1 reads MGHRA; CDR2 reads YSYEKL. V shed 2 bases, J shed 5 bases, and the junction held 3 bases outside the gene matches. The CDR3 sequence is CASSQWGTGNEKLFF. CDR3 sequence (DNA): TGCGCCAGCAGCCAATGGGGGACAGGGAATGAAAAACTGTTTTTT.

A note on this clone: An end of the junction differs from the germline gene, which may be a read error. The J gene is TRBJ2-7, the V gene TRBV7-8, with TRBD2 identical over 9 bases. The CDR3 has 17 residues. Germline CDR1 reads SGHVS; CDR2 reads FQNEAQ. The CDR3 sequence: CASNLSLEREEFYEQYF. The CDR3 DNA follows: TGTGCCAGCAACTTATCCCTCGAGCGGGAGGAGTTCTACGAGCAGTACTTC.

This chain connects TRBV2 to TRBJ1-1, with D unresolved. V lost 7 bases, J lost 1 base, and 10 bases lay in between. The CDR3 has 13 residues. The V gene's germline CDR1 is SNHLY and CDR2 FYNNEI. CDR3 sequence reads: CASKMPGNTEAFF. The CDR3 region has the DNA TGTGCCAGCAAGATGCCAGGGAACACTGAAGCTTTCTTT. Supplemented by reference TRBV2 and TRBJ1-1, the full variable domain reads EPEVTQTPSHQVTQMGQEVILRCVPISNHLYFYWYRQILGQKVEFLVSFYNNEISEKSEIFDDQFSVERPDGSNFTLKIRSTKLEDSAMYFCASKMPGNTEAFFGQGTRLTVV.

This clone was picked up a small number of times. This rearrangement joins TRBV7-2 to TRBJ2-2; no definite D call. Per the germline V gene, CDR1 is SGHTA and CDR2 is FQGNSA. V shed 1 base and J shed 9 bases, with 6 bases lying between them. The CDR3 runs 12 residues. In DNA, the CDR3 is TGTGCCAGCAGCTTAGAACGGAGGGAGCTGTTTTTT. Protein sequence: CASSLERRELFF.

The chain recombines TRBV7-9 with TRBJ1-1; tentative D call: TRBD1 (5 bases). The germline V gene encodes CDR1 SEHNR and CDR2 FQNEAQ (reference sequence). The CDR3 spans 12 residues. V was cut by 2 bases and J by 9 bases, with 10 bases left in between. CDR3 nucleotide sequence: TGTGCCAGCAGCTTAACAGCAGGGAAAGCTTTCTTT. As protein: CASSLTAGKAFF. Combining the CDR3 with reference TRBV7-9 and TRBJ1-1 gives the whole variable domain DTGVSQNPRHKITKRGQNVTFRCDPISEHNRLYWYRQTLGQGPEFLTYFQNEAQLEKSRLLSDRFSAERPKGSFSTLEIQRTEQGDSAMYLCASSLTAGKAFFGQGTRLTVV.

This chain connects TRBV23-1 to TRBJ2-7, with 8 bases fitting TRBD1. TRBV23-1 is known as an ORF, though its function is uncertain. There are 15 residues in the CDR3. The trim removed 0 bases at V and 2 bases at J, leaving 3 bases unmatched. CDR3 protein: CASSQSVQGAYEQYF. The CDR3 DNA is TGCGCCAGCAGTCAATCGGTACAGGGGGCCTACGAGCAGTACTTC.

The genes are TRBV11-3 and TRBJ1-4, with unresolved D. Germline lookup yields CDR1 SGHNT and CDR2 YENEEA. The CDR3 covers 15 residues. Trimming left V 0 bases short and J 4 bases short, with 9 bases between. The CDR3 here is CASSLDLEYNEKLFF. The CDR3 bases are TGTGCCAGCAGCTTAGATTTGGAGTATAATGAAAAACTGTTTTTT.

This clone was counted only a few times. The V and J genes are TRBV19 and TRBJ2-5; TRBD1 matches 11 bases. The V segment lost 4 bases and the J segment 2 bases; nucleotides outside the gene matches: 6. In germline, CDR1 is LNHDA, CDR2 SQIVND (reference sequence). CDR3 length equals 16 residues. The CDR3 reads CASSTTGTGGQETQYF. CDR3 nucleotide sequence: TGTGCCAGTAGTACCACCGGGACAGGGGGGCAAGAGACCCAGTACTTC.

The gene calls are TRBV2 and TRBJ2-7; D ambiguous. The V gene's germline CDR1 is SNHLY and CDR2 FYNNEI. The V end was cut by 6 bases, the J end by 6 bases, with 15 bases between. The CDR3 runs 13 residues. The CDR3 nucleotides are TGTGCCAGCAGATCGGGCTCCCTCGGCGAGCAGTACTTC. Amino acid sequence: CASRSGSLGEQYF.

The J gene is TRBJ2-1, the V gene TRBV7-6; D remains unclear. Looked up from germline, CDR1 is SGHVS and CDR2 is FNYEAQ. V lost 5 bases, J lost 0 bases, and 32 bases lay in between. The CDR3 contains 22 residues. Here the CDR3 reads CASSPLDIEAGFGRSSYNEQFF. CDR3 nucleotide sequence: TGTGCCAGCAGCCCCTTAGACATAGAGGCCGGGTTTGGACGGAGCTCCTACAATGAGCAGTTCTTC.

The genes are TRBV5-4 and TRBJ1-3; D is ambiguous. The CDR3 extends over 16 amino acids. V shed 4 bases and J shed 0 bases, with 14 bases lying between them. Germline CDR1 and CDR2: SGHNT and YYREEE (reference sequence). As DNA, the CDR3 is TGTGCCAGCAGCCCGAGCGGAATGAGCTCTGGAAACACCATATATTTT. This codes for CASSPSGMSSGNTIYF.

The gene calls are TRBV19 and TRBJ1-6; D gene unclear. The CDR3 is made up of 13 amino acids. CDR1 and CDR2 from the germline V gene are LNHDA and SQIVND (reference sequence). Trimming shortened V by 6 bases and J by 6 bases, and 9 bases separated the two germline ends. In DNA form, the CDR3 reads TGTGCCAGTAGGTTGTCCGTTAATTCACCCCTCCACTTT. Protein: CASRLSVNSPLHF.

J is TRBJ1-1 and V is TRBV6-1, with a tentative D call TRBD1 (5 bases). The CDR3 sequence is 15 residues long. V dropped 1 base and J dropped 1 base, with 10 bases sitting between them. Germline values: CDR1 MNHNS, CDR2 SASEGT. The CDR3 region is CASSEVGGTNTEAFF. In nucleotides, the CDR3 is TGTGCCAGCAGTGAAGTCGGGGGGACGAACACTGAAGCTTTCTTT.